The entry below gives a single T cell receptor (beta chain) sequence along with its context. The antigen remains undetermined. This record belongs to a study of cytomegalovirus exposure and HLA in healthy donors. Study outcomes and limitations: In an earlier analysis, productive rearrangement rates for most beta V segments clustered near 87% or 30%. In a later analysis, V- and J-gene trimming of beta chains associated with a DCLRE1C missense variant, replicated independently. An analysis that was carried out later associated approximately 17,000 TCR beta sequences with HLA alleles at 0.05 false discovery rate.

Germline V gene lookup returns CDR1 SGHAT and CDR2 FQNNGV. With 7 bases removed from V and 10 bases from J, the gap between germline ends came to 12 bases. The CDR3 has 11 residues. PCR used 60 Vbeta primers and 13 Jbeta primers. Assay used: immunoSEQ multiplex PCR; TCRdb lists only in-frame clones, some missing. The top ten clones hold under 5.5% of a sample with 130,000 to 150,000 clones, approximately 80% of them seen once. V gene TRBV11-2 combines with J gene TRBJ2-3; perhaps TRBD2 as D (6 bases). This TCR was sampled from a woman between 45 and 60 years old in good health and CMV-seronegative. Sequencing input: PBMCs. DNA of the CDR3: TGTGCCAGCATCCAGGCGGGGCCGCAGTATTTT. Amino acids: CASIQAGPQYF.